Below, 27 T cell receptor beta chains from the same sample are listed, as sequenced in a study of cytomegalovirus exposure and HLA in healthy donors. With 60 Vbeta and 13 Jbeta primers, the PCR was carried out. Method: immunoSEQ multiplex PCR; TCRdb's copy keeps in-frame clones and lacks some. The sample lists more than 130,000 clones; about three quarters were seen once. The sequenced sample was PBMCs. The receptors stem from a human donor in good health.

The chain couples TRBV6-5 to TRBJ1-2; tentative D call: TRBD1 (6 bases). Germline CDR1 is MNHEY and CDR2 is SVGAGI. Trimming left V 0 bases short and J 6 bases short, with 8 bases between. The CDR3 is 13 residues long. The CDR3 loop reads CASSYSGHNGYTF. The CDR3 coding sequence is TGTGCCAGCAGTTACTCGGGACATAATGGCTACACCTTC.

The rearrangement uses TRBV4-1 and TRBJ2-7, with D maybe TRBD1 (7 bases). V was shortened by 4 bases and J by 2 bases, with 12 bases between the two germline ends. This CDR3 has 14 amino acids. Germline V CDR1 and CDR2: MGHRA, YSYEKL. The chain's CDR3 is CASSLQGGPYEQYF. The CDR3 DNA follows: TGCGCCAGCAGCCTCCAGGGGGGACCCTACGAGCAGTACTTC.

CDR3 coding DNA: TGCAGCGCCCAAGGGGGTTCTGGAAACACCATATATTTT. Its protein product is CSAQGGSGNTIYF. This chain connects TRBV29-1 to TRBJ1-3, with D perhaps matching TRBD1 (6 bases). Trimming removed 7 bases from V and 1 base from J, with 11 bases in between. This CDR3 is 13 amino acids long. Per germline, CDR1 SQVTM and CDR2 ANQGSEA.

This clone was seen only a few times. The CDR3 sequence is CASSQGGQGSNQPQHF. The CDR3 coding sequence is TGCGCCAGCAGCCAAGGGGGACAGGGGAGCAATCAGCCCCAGCATTTT. The rearrangement links TRBV4-1 to TRBJ1-5; 10 nucleotides match TRBD1. CDR3 size: 16 residues. CDR1 is MGHRA and CDR2 is YSYEKL in the germline V gene. Germline trimming cut 1 base from V and 1 base from J; bases unmatched to any gene: 1.

This clone was counted only a few times. The chain has TRBV6-4 and TRBJ2-3; a weak D match, TRBD2 (6 bases). The CDR3 sequence is 16 residues long. Germline V gene lookup returns CDR1 MRHNA and CDR2 SNTAGT. V was shortened by 4 bases and J by 1 base, with 15 bases between the two germline ends. CDR3 region: CASSASGGPRTDTQYF. In DNA, the CDR3 is TGTGCCAGCAGTGCTTCCGGGGGACCCCGCACAGATACGCAGTATTTT.

This clone was seen only a few times. The J gene is TRBJ1-5, the V gene TRBV28; unclear D gene. There are 12 residues in the CDR3. Trimming removed 2 bases at V and 8 bases at J, with 7 bases between. Germline loops: CDR1 MDHEN, CDR2 SYDVKM. The CDR3 nucleotides read TGTGCCAGCAGTTTAACGGGAAAGCCCCAGCATTTT. Translation gives CASSLTGKPQHF.

The chain employs TRBV2 and TRBJ1-4; no firm D call. The germline gives CDR1 SNHLY, CDR2 FYNNEI. The CDR3 has 12 amino acids. The V and J ends lost 4 bases and 8 bases respectively, with 8 bases between them. As DNA, the CDR3 is TGTGCCAGCAGTGTCCGGGAAGAAAAACTGTTTTTT. This gives the protein CASSVREEKLFF.

This clone was seen just once. J is TRBJ1-5 and V is TRBV10-3; weak D call: TRBD1 (5 bases). Germline V gene sequence: CDR1 ENHRY, CDR2 SYGVKD. Trimming took off 3 bases at V and 4 bases at J, with 10 bases between the two ends. This CDR3 is 14 amino acids long. This CDR3 is CAISDRGGNQPQHF. The CDR3 nucleotides read TGTGCCATCAGTGACCGGGGGGGAAATCAGCCCCAGCATTTT.

The chain recombines TRBV6-1 with TRBJ2-1; D may be TRBD1 (6 bases). Germline V gene sequence: CDR1 MNHNS, CDR2 SASEGT. CDR3 length: 13 residues. V gave up 8 bases and J gave up 5 bases, with 13 bases separating them. The CDR3 DNA is TGTGCCAGCCGGAAGGACAGAAACAATGAGCAGTTCTTC. It specifies CASRKDRNNEQFF.

The rearrangement uses TRBV7-9 and TRBJ1-4; D gene unclear. The V end was cut by 1 base, the J end by 0 bases, with 6 bases between. Germline V gene sequence: CDR1 SEHNR, CDR2 FQNEAQ (reference sequence). This CDR3 region has 15 residues. CDR3 sequence: CASSLDGATNEKLFF. In DNA form, the CDR3 reads TGTGCCAGCAGCTTAGACGGGGCAACTAATGAAAAACTGTTTTTT.

V gene TRBV30 combines with J gene TRBJ2-7, with a weak D call TRBD1 (6 bases). The CDR3 totals 13 residues. The germline V and J ends were trimmed by 2 bases and 2 bases, with 10 bases remaining between them. Germline loops: CDR1 GTSNPN, CDR2 SVGIG (reference sequence). CDR3 in DNA: TGTGCCTGGAGTAAACAGGGTACCTACGAGCAGTACTTC. It yields the protein CAWSKQGTYEQYF. Looking up the rest from reference TRBV30 and TRBJ2-7 gives the full variable domain: SQTIHQWPATLVQPVGSPLSLECTVEGTSNPNLYWYRQAAGRGLQLLFYSVGIGQISSEVPQNLSASRPQDRQFILSSKKLLLSDSGFYLCAWSKQGTYEQYFGPGTRLTVT.

In its sample, this clone was seen a few times. The CDR3 sequence is CASSQESNQALGGELFF. Written as DNA, the CDR3 is TGTGCCAGCAGCCAAGAATCAAACCAGGCCCTGGGCGGGGAGCTGTTTTTT. The rearrangement joins TRBV4-2 to TRBJ2-2; the D is unclear. The germline gives CDR1 LGHNA, CDR2 YNFKEQ. Trimming removed 0 bases from V and 7 bases from J, with 18 bases in between. CDR3 length: 17 amino acids.

This clone was counted only a few times. The genes are TRBV21-1 and TRBJ2-1; the table's D call TRBD2 went unverified against the DNA. TRBV21-1 is a known pseudogene. The CDR3 is 12 residues long. CDR3 bases: TGTGCCAGCAGGACTGTCCAGAATGAGCAGTTCTTC. Translated, it gives CASRTVQNEQFF.

In its sample, this clone was seen a few times. V gene TRBV6-1 combines with J gene TRBJ1-4, with 7 positions matching TRBD1. The CDR3 contains 16 residues. The V gene end was trimmed by 2 bases and the J gene end by 5 bases; junction bases not matched to a gene: 8. Per germline, CDR1 MNHNS and CDR2 SASEGT. The CDR3 is CASSEFVGRGNEKLFF. CDR3 DNA: TGTGCCAGCAGTGAATTTGTAGGCAGGGGGAATGAAAAACTGTTTTTT.

The chain recombines TRBV18 with TRBJ2-7, with TRBD2 matching over 8 bases. The V gene end was trimmed by 3 bases and the J gene end by 3 bases; junction bases not matched to a gene: 4. This CDR3 has 14 amino acids. CDR1 KGHSH and CDR2 LQKENI come from the germline V gene. As DNA, the CDR3 is TGTGCCAGCTCACCGGCCAGCGGGGGCTACGAGCAGTACTTC. This gives the protein CASSPASGGYEQYF.

The chain is built from TRBV18 and TRBJ2-7; TRBD2 might be the D (6 bases). The CDR3 extends over 16 amino acids. Germline V gene sequence: CDR1 KGHSH, CDR2 LQKENI. Trimming took off 6 bases at V and 6 bases at J, with 24 bases between the two ends. The CDR3 DNA is TGTGCCAGCTCCTACCACGTAGACCCGGGGGTCTCCGAGCAGTACTTC. This codes for CASSYHVDPGVSEQYF.

This clone occurred once. The rearrangement uses TRBV11-2 and TRBJ2-1, with D possibly matching TRBD2 (5 bases). The V gene lost 1 base and the J gene lost 2 bases, with 12 bases spanning the gap. CDR1 is SGHAT and CDR2 is FQNNGV in the germline V gene. CDR3 length: 16 amino acids. The CDR3 DNA reads as TGTGCCAGCAGCTTAGTTTTGGACTCAGCCTACAATGAGCAGTTCTTC. Protein sequence: CASSLVLDSAYNEQFF.

For the CDR3, the DNA is TGTGCCAGCAGTTCGCATGAGGGGGACGGTTCACCCCTCCACTTT. As protein: CASSSHEGDGSPLHF. The chain joins TRBV2 to TRBJ1-6; TRBD1 is a possible D gene (6 bases). Deletions cut 5 bases from V and 9 bases from J, with 17 bases between. This CDR3 contains 15 residues. Germline V CDR1 and CDR2: SNHLY, FYNNEI.

This chain links TRBV7-2 with TRBJ2-1; no reliable D call. Looked up from germline, CDR1 is SGHTA and CDR2 is FQGNSA. The CDR3 sequence is 14 residues long. V lost 0 bases to trimming and J lost 9 bases, with 12 bases between them. Written as DNA, the CDR3 is TGTGCCAGCAGCTTAGCTAGTTTCCGTCCTGAGCAGTTCTTC. Its translation is CASSLASFRPEQFF.

V gene TRBV7-9 combines with J gene TRBJ2-3; TRBD2 matches at 8 bases. V dropped 3 bases and J dropped 3; count of bases not matched to a gene: 11. This CDR3 is built from 17 residues. Germline CDR1 and CDR2: SEHNR and FQNEAQ (reference sequence). The CDR3: CASSFPELAGITDTQYF. The CDR3 bases are TGTGCCAGCAGCTTTCCAGAGTTAGCGGGGATAACAGATACGCAGTATTTT.

The chain combines TRBV5-1 with TRBJ2-6; tentative D call: TRBD1 (6 bases). CDR1 SGHRS and CDR2 YFSETQ come from the germline V gene. The CDR3 has 16 amino acids. Trimming removed 2 bases from V and 1 base from J, with 10 bases in between. The CDR3 protein is CASSLGGLSGANVLTF. The CDR3 bases are TGCGCCAGCAGCTTAGGGGGATTATCTGGGGCCAACGTCCTGACTTTC.

The DNA of the CDR3 is TGTGCCAGCAGCGTAGAGAGGGCCTCTGGGGCCAACGTCCTGACTTTC. Its translation is CASSVERASGANVLTF. This chain uses TRBV9 with TRBJ2-6; D perhaps matches TRBD2 (5 bases). The CDR3 runs 16 residues. V was cut by 0 bases and J by 0 bases, with 7 bases left in between. Per the germline V gene, CDR1 is SGDLS and CDR2 is YYNGEE.

The genes are TRBV11-2 and TRBJ2-2, with D possibly TRBD1 on 5 matching bases. V lost 1 base, J lost 5 bases, and 14 bases lay in between. The CDR3 length is 16 residues. Germline values: CDR1 SGHAT, CDR2 FQNNGV. The CDR3 loop reads CASSLVQGLETGELFF. The CDR3 nucleotides read TGTGCCAGCAGCTTAGTCCAGGGCTTGGAGACCGGGGAGCTGTTTTTT.

This clone was seen a few times. V is TRBV5-6 and J is TRBJ1-2; the match to TRBD1 covers 8 bases. The germline CDR1 and CDR2 sequences are SGHDT and YYEEEE. V lost 1 base and J lost 3; bases outside the gene matches: 2. The CDR3 contains 14 residues. The CDR3 DNA reads TGTGCCAGCAGCTTGATGGACAGGGACTATGGCTACACCTTC. It translates to CASSLMDRDYGYTF.

The chain couples TRBV11-2 to TRBJ2-7, with a possible D match to TRBD1 (5 bases). The CDR3 spans 16 residues. V was clipped by 0 bases and J by 1 base, with 13 bases between them. Germline V gene lookup returns CDR1 SGHAT and CDR2 FQNNGV. DNA of the CDR3: TGTGCCAGCAGCTTAGATGGGCAGGGCTGGTCCTACGAGCAGTACTTC. Residues: CASSLDGQGWSYEQYF.

CDR3 sequence reads: CAVLLGLAFTGELFF. CDR3 nucleotide sequence: TGTGCCGTCTTGCTCGGACTAGCCTTCACCGGGGAGCTGTTTTTT. This rearrangement joins TRBV6-1 to TRBJ2-2; 8 nucleotides align to TRBD2. After removal of 11 bases from V and 4 bases from J, the junction contained 12 bases not matched to a gene. This CDR3 is built from 15 residues. CDR1 MNHNS and CDR2 SASEGT come from the germline V gene.

The genes are TRBV7-8 and TRBJ1-1; D is uncertain. CDR1 and CDR2 (germline): SGHVS, FQNEAQ. CDR3 length: 18 amino acids. Trimming took off 4 bases at V and 1 base at J, with 22 bases between the two ends. Here the CDR3 DNA reads TGTGCCAGCAGCTCATATACACTTCGGGGTAGGCCGAACACTGAAGCTTTCTTT. Amino acid sequence: CASSSYTLRGRPNTEAFF.